A selection of T cell receptor beta chains follows, all from one sample in a study of T-cell reconstitution after alpha-beta-depleted transplantation in children. Each CDR3 protein is one row after TCRdb ran MiXCR on the PCR reads. This sample carries about 400,000 distinct CDR3 sequences, approximately 12% of them seen once, and the ten largest clones take about 4%. The sequencing here drew on PBMCs, taken from the stem cell graft. The origin of the receptors is a human donor who donated a stem cell graft to a child with Fanconi anemia. Both conserved end residues are part of each CDR3. D genes are given only for firm matches. The size of a clone is reported for some rows only, either as once, few or many, or as a class for expanded clones.

J	D	size	V	DNA	CDR3
TRBJ1-1	TRBD1	many	TRBV20-1	TGCAGTGCTTCGTCGGGACAGGGGGCGACTGAAGCTTTCTTT	CSASSGQGATEAFF
TRBJ1-1	.	many	TRBV5-1	TGCGCCAGCAGCTTCCGACAGGATGGGGAAGCTTTCTTT	CASSFRQDGEAFF
TRBJ2-6	TRBD1	.	TRBV12-3/TRBV12-4	TGTGCCAGCAGTCCACAGGGGGCGATTGGGGCCAACGTCCTGACTTTC	CASSPQGAIGANVLTF
TRBJ2-2	.	few	TRBV11-2	TGTGCCAGCAGCTTAGATCAGGCGGAAGTTAGCACCGGGGAGCTGTTTTTT	CASSLDQAEVSTGELFF
TRBJ2-7	.	.	TRBV13	TGTGCCAGCAGAATTACAGGGCCGTCCTACGAGCAGTACTTC	CASRITGPSYEQYF
TRBJ1-1	.	.	TRBV6-2/TRBV6-3	TGTGCCAGCAGCCGTTCGGGGCGCATGGGCCCGAACACTGAAGCTTTCTTT	CASSRSGRMGPNTEAFF
TRBJ2-3	.	.	TRBV20-1	TGCAGTGCTCGTATCAGGGGAAGTCAGACAGATACGCAGTATTTT	CSARIRGSQTDTQYF
TRBJ2-1	.	.	TRBV12-3/TRBV12-4	TGTGCCAGCAGTTCGTTCTATGAGCAGTTCTTC	CASSSFYEQFF
TRBJ2-1	.	many	TRBV14	TGTGCCAGCAGCCAAGAAGAGGTCTACAATGAGCAGTTCTTC	CASSQEEVYNEQFF
TRBJ2-5	.	few	TRBV6-2/TRBV6-3	TGTGCCAGCAGTGTCATCGTTGAGACCCAGTACTTC	CASSVIVETQYF
TRBJ2-3	.	few	TRBV4-3	TGCGCCAGCAGCCAAGATGGAGTCGAGGGCACAGATACGCAGTATTTT	CASSQDGVEGTDTQYF
TRBJ1-2	.	few	TRBV19	TGTGCCAGTAGTACCGCCGGCGGGGGCTACACCTTC	CASSTAGGGYTF
TRBJ1-1	.	many	TRBV5-1	TGCGCCAGCAAAGCAGGCCAGATGAACACTGAAGCTTTCTTT	CASKAGQMNTEAFF
TRBJ1-2	.	.	TRBV7-2	TGTGCCAGCAGCTTAGGGTGGCTAAACTATGGCTACACCTTC	CASSLGWLNYGYTF
TRBJ1-1	.	.	TRBV4-2	TGTGCCAGCAGCCAGCTACCAGGGACGGATGAAGCTTTCTTT	CASSQLPGTDEAFF
TRBJ1-1	TRBD1	many	TRBV4-3	TGCGCCAGCAGCCAAGATTTTGCCGGGACAGTGAACACTGAAGCTTTCTTT	CASSQDFAGTVNTEAFF
TRBJ1-1	.	many	TRBV10-2	TGCGCCAGCAGTGAGTCGAGGAGAGGTGACACTGAAGCTTTCTTT	CASSESRRGDTEAFF
TRBJ1-2	.	many	TRBV20-1	TGCAGTGCTAGGGGCCCGGGTAACTATGGCTACACCTTC	CSARGPGNYGYTF
TRBJ2-3	TRBD2	.	TRBV4-3	TGCGCCAGCAGCCAAGAAAGCCACGGGGGGGTAGATACGCAGTATTTT	CASSQESHGGVDTQYF
TRBJ2-3	TRBD2	.	TRBV6-1	TGTGCCAGCAGTGAAGGGTCGGCGGGGGGGTACGGCACAGATACGCAGTATTTT	CASSEGSAGGYGTDTQYF
TRBJ1-3	TRBD1	few	TRBV5-1	TGCGCCAGCAGACCGGACAGGGGTGGCTCTGGAAACACCATATATTTT	CASRPDRGGSGNTIYF
TRBJ2-1	.	few	TRBV6-2/TRBV6-3	TGTGCCAGCAGTTGGGCGACTAGACGGTCCTACAATGAGCAGTTCTTC	CASSWATRRSYNEQFF
TRBJ1-5	.	.	TRBV2	TGTGCCAGCAGTGAAGACACCCATTATTATAGCAATCAGCCCCAGCATTTT	CASSEDTHYYSNQPQHF
TRBJ2-7	.	.	TRBV7-9	TGTGCCAGCAGCTTAACGAACAGCAGGGAAGAGCAGTACTTC	CASSLTNSREEQYF
TRBJ2-3	.	many	TRBV12-3/TRBV12-4	TGTGCCAGCAGTCACGGAGACTTGCAGTATTTT	CASSHGDLQYF
TRBJ2-3	.	many	TRBV20-1	TGCAGTGCTAGAGGGGGCTCCTTAAGCACAGATACGCAGTATTTT	CSARGGSLSTDTQYF
TRBJ2-1	.	few	TRBV4-2	TGTGCCAGCAGGCATGGCGGACAGACAGGTAATGAGCAGTTCTTC	CASRHGGQTGNEQFF
TRBJ2-7	.	.	TRBV12-3/TRBV12-4	TGTGCCAGCAGTTTAACCCCCGGCGACCACGAGCAGTACTTC	CASSLTPGDHEQYF
TRBJ1-1	.	many	TRBV12-3/TRBV12-4	TGTGCCAGCAGTTTTGGTCAGAACACTGAAGCTTTCTTT	CASSFGQNTEAFF
TRBJ2-7	.	many	TRBV29-1	TGCAGCGTCGTAGTGCTCGGCGAGCAGTACTTC	CSVVVLGEQYF
TRBJ2-5	.	.	TRBV21-1	TGTGCCAGCAGCGTACAGGGGAGAGAGACCCAGTACTTC	CASSVQGRETQYF
TRBJ1-5	TRBD1	.	TRBV19	TGTGCCAGTACCCGAGGGACAGTCAATCAGCCCCAGCATTTT	CASTRGTVNQPQHF
TRBJ1-1	.	.	TRBV19	TGTGCCAGTAGTATAGGGAGACAGCCTGGAGGCACTGAAGCTTTCTTT	CASSIGRQPGGTEAFF
TRBJ2-1	.	.	TRBV6-2/TRBV6-3	TGTGCCAGCAGGAAGGGGCTCGATGAGCAGTTCTTC	CASRKGLDEQFF
TRBJ1-1	.	many	TRBV7-9	TGTGCCAGCAGCTTAGCCCGGGCACTGAACACTGAAGCTTTCTTT	CASSLARALNTEAFF
TRBJ1-5	.	few	TRBV6-1	TGTGCCAGCGGGGAGGAGGGTTGGCAGCCCCAGCATTTT	CASGEEGWQPQHF
TRBJ2-7	.	few	TRBV4-3	TGCGCCAGCAGCCAAGGGATAGGGACGACCTACGAGCAGTACTTC	CASSQGIGTTYEQYF
TRBJ2-6	.	few	TRBV14	TGTGCCAGCAGCTGGCAGCTTAGTGGGGCCAACGTCCTGACTTTC	CASSWQLSGANVLTF